What follows are 17 T cell receptor beta chains derived from one specimen sequenced in a study of T cells after posttransplantation cyclophosphamide. Using immunoSEQ multiplex PCR, the repertoire was profiled, and TCRdb retains in-frame clones only, with some absent. Recorded here are under 40,000 clones, none singletons. Specimen: PBMCs. The receptors stem from a woman aged 50 to 65 in good health and a related stem cell transplant donor.

The table lists this clone with many counts. The chain has TRBV5-5 and TRBJ1-3, with no clear D. The CDR3 is 17 amino acids. Germline V gives CDR1 SGHKS, CDR2 YYEKEE (reference sequence). Trimming took 0 bases from V and 8 from J, leaving 21 bases between them. CDR3 in DNA: TGTGCCAGCAGCTTGGTAAATCCTCGGGGTTTCTGGGACACCATATATTTT. As protein: CASSLVNPRGFWDTIYF.

This clone has at least ten counts. The chain is built from TRBV4-1 and TRBJ1-5; 9 bases are shared with TRBD1. This CDR3 is built from 16 residues. V lost 2 bases, J lost 5 bases, and 7 bases stayed unmatched. Germline-derived CDR1 and CDR2 are MGHRA and YSYEKL. CDR3 in DNA: TGCGCCAGCAGCCAACCGGGACAGGGTACTTATCAGCCCCAGCATTTT. Translation: CASSQPGQGTYQPQHF.

This clone occurred many times. The V call is TRBV5-4, the J call TRBJ2-5, with TRBD1 as a possible D gene (5 bases). The CDR3 is 12 amino acids. CDR1 SGHNT and CDR2 YYREEE come from the germline V gene (reference sequence). The V and J ends lost 5 bases and 2 bases respectively, with 7 bases between them. The DNA of the CDR3 is TGTGCCAGCAGACAGGCTCAAGAGACCCAGTACTTC. The encoded protein is CASRQAQETQYF.

This clone was seen ten or more times. The chain links TRBV11-1 to TRBJ2-6; unclear D gene. Per germline, CDR1 SGHAT and CDR2 FQDESV (reference sequence). V lost 3 bases, J lost 0 bases, and 6 bases lay in between. This CDR3 has 15 residues. Written as DNA, the CDR3 is TGTGCCAGCAGCTTCGGTTTCTCTGGGGCCAACGTCCTGACTTTC. This encodes CASSFGFSGANVLTF.

This clone was observed at least ten times. The chain is built from TRBV5-8 and TRBJ2-3, with TRBD2 as a possible D gene (5 bases). Germline CDR1 is SGHTS and CDR2 is YDEGEE. CDR3 length: 17 amino acids. Between the trimmed V and J ends, which lost 4 bases and 6 bases, there was a span of 24 bases. DNA for the CDR3: TGTGCCAGCAGCCAAGCTCGAGGACTCCAGATGGGGGATACGCAGTATTTT. Protein: CASSQARGLQMGDTQYF.

The rearrangement uses TRBV5-1 and TRBJ2-3; D uncertain. Germline CDR1 and CDR2: SGHRS and YFSETQ. Trimming took off 9 bases at V and 6 bases at J, with 17 bases between the two ends. The CDR3 sequence is 13 residues long. The chain's CDR3 is CATSYSTPDTQYF. CDR3 sequence (DNA): TGCGCCACCAGTTACAGCACCCCGGATACGCAGTATTTT.

In its sample, this clone was seen many times. CDR3 residues: CASSSGTDSGNTIYF. The CDR3 DNA reads TGTGCCAGTAGTAGTGGGACAGACTCTGGAAACACCATATATTTT. V and J are TRBV19 and TRBJ1-3, with 7 bases that match TRBD1. Losses at the gene ends were 4 bases for V and 0 bases for J; bases not matched to a gene: 3. Germline CDR1 reads LNHDA; CDR2 reads SQIVND (reference sequence). The CDR3 sequence is 15 residues long.

The table lists this clone with many counts. This chain joins TRBV7-2 and TRBJ1-2; 8 bases map to TRBD1. Trimming at V came to 5 bases and at J to 6 bases, leaving 5 bases not matched to a gene. The length of the CDR3 is 13 residues. Germline values: CDR1 SGHTA, CDR2 FQGNSA. The CDR3 is CASSIQGAHGYTF. CDR3 bases: TGTGCCAGCAGCATTCAGGGGGCACATGGCTACACCTTC.

The chain carries TRBV5-4 and TRBJ2-5; D might be TRBD2 (5 bases). V lost 2 bases to trimming and J lost 5 bases, with 13 bases between them. Germline CDR1 reads SGHNT; CDR2 reads YYREEE (reference sequence). The CDR3 has 14 amino acids. This CDR3 is CASSFSLGDETQYF. Written as DNA, the CDR3 is TGTGCCAGCAGCTTTTCACTAGGTGACGAGACCCAGTACTTC. The entire variable domain, with the rest obtained from reference TRBV5-4 and TRBJ2-5, is as follows: ETGVTQSPTHLIKTRGQQVTLRCSSQSGHNTVSWYQQALGQGPQFIFQYYREEENGRGNFPPRFSGLQFPNYSSELNVNALELDDSALYLCASSFSLGDETQYFGPGTRLLVL.

This clone was seen repeatedly, ten times or more. The chain is built from TRBV2 and TRBJ1-4; 11 bases are shared with TRBD1. Germline assignment: CDR1 SNHLY and CDR2 FYNNEI. Unmatched junction bases numbered 16, after V lost 8 bases and J lost 8 bases. This CDR3 is 17 amino acids long. CDR3 nucleotides: TGTGCCAGCGAGAGCGGACAGGGGGCCGACGGGGGAGAAAAACTGTTTTTT. It translates to CASESGQGADGGEKLFF. The whole variable domain, filled in from reference TRBV2 and TRBJ1-4, reads EPEVTQTPSHQVTQMGQEVILRCVPISNHLYFYWYRQILGQKVEFLVSFYNNEISEKSEIFDDQFSVERPDGSNFTLKIRSTKLEDSAMYFCASESGQGADGGEKLFFGSGTQLSVL.

This clone was seen repeatedly, ten times or more. V and J are TRBV6-6 and TRBJ2-7, with 8 bases fitting TRBD2. Trimming cost V 7 bases and J 1 base; bases outside gene matches: 9. The CDR3 covers 15 residues. CDR1 MNHNY and CDR2 SVGAGI come from the germline V gene (reference sequence). CDR3 sequence (DNA): TGTGCCAGCACGGCGGGAGGTCAAAAATCCTACGAGCAGTACTTC. Protein product: CASTAGGQKSYEQYF.

This clone was seen many times. The J gene is TRBJ2-7, the V gene TRBV19; no reliable D call. CDR1 is LNHDA and CDR2 is SQIVND in the germline V gene (reference sequence). The CDR3 sequence is 14 residues long. Deletions cut 1 base from V and 9 bases from J, with 16 bases between. The chain's CDR3 is CASSIAGESRRQYF. CDR3 in DNA: TGTGCCAGTAGTATAGCAGGAGAATCACGTCGGCAGTACTTC.

This clone was found a few times. The gene calls are TRBV6-6 and TRBJ1-2; D possibly corresponds to TRBD1 (6 bases). CDR1 and CDR2 from the germline V gene are MNHNY and SVGAGI (reference sequence). Trimming pared 0 bases from V and 5 bases from J, leaving 7 bases between. CDR3 length equals 13 residues. This CDR3 is CASSYSDSYGYTF. In nucleotides, the CDR3 is TGTGCCAGCAGTTACTCGGACAGTTATGGCTACACCTTC.

This clone was counted only a few times. The V gene is TRBV27, the J gene TRBJ2-1; D may be TRBD2 (6 bases). CDR1 is MNHEY and CDR2 is SMNVEV in the germline V gene (reference sequence). The CDR3 extends over 17 amino acids. V lost 5 bases and J lost 0, with 17 bases in between. In DNA form, the CDR3 reads TGTGCCAGCAGTGCAAGCGGGTGGGAGAGCTCCTACAATGAGCAGTTCTTC. Translated, it gives CASSASGWESSYNEQFF.

The V and J genes are TRBV5-1 and TRBJ1-4; D is uncertain. The length of the CDR3 is 16 residues. Looked up from germline, CDR1 is SGHRS and CDR2 is YFSETQ. V lost 4 bases and J lost 3, with 16 bases in between. The CDR3 reads CASSPGLVAANEKLFF. The DNA for the CDR3 is TGCGCCAGCAGCCCTGGATTGGTAGCAGCTAATGAAAAACTGTTTTTT.

This clone has a count of ten or more. This chain joins TRBV9 and TRBJ2-7; 8 bases fit TRBD1. Trimming at V came to 7 bases and at J to 1 base, leaving 7 bases not matched to a gene. The CDR3 runs 14 residues. Per germline, CDR1 SGDLS and CDR2 YYNGEE. The CDR3 sequence is CASGFGQGSYEQYF. Here the CDR3 DNA reads TGTGCCAGCGGCTTTGGACAGGGATCCTACGAGCAGTACTTC.

This clone came up many times. This chain links TRBV7-9 with TRBJ2-1; D unclear. The CDR3 is 12 amino acids. CDR1 and CDR2 (germline): SEHNR, FQNEAQ (reference sequence). Trimming left V 2 bases short and J 13 bases short, with 12 bases between. This CDR3 reads CASSLLQAGQFF. The CDR3 DNA reads as TGTGCCAGCAGCTTACTCCAGGCAGGCCAGTTCTTC.